Below are 9 T cell receptor beta chains sequenced from a single sample in a study of T cell responses to AZD1222 COVID-19 vaccine. Clones were sequenced by immunoSEQ multiplex PCR, and TCRdb holds only the in-frame ones, with some missing. The table includes 140,000 to 150,000 clones, 85% to 95% detected once. Sequenced here: peripheral blood, sampled after recovery from COVID-19. The receptors were gathered from an adult who had recovered from COVID-19.

This chain connects TRBV7-2 to TRBJ1-2, with D tentatively TRBD1 (6 bases). The V and J ends lost 2 bases and 4 bases respectively, with 8 bases between them. The V gene's germline CDR1 is SGHTA and CDR2 FQGNSA. This CDR3 has 13 amino acids. The DNA of the CDR3 is TGTGCCAGCAGCTTACCGGACAGCTATGGCTACACCTTC. Translation: CASSLPDSYGYTF.

Notes on this clone: The sample contains more than one DNA sequence encoding this CDR3. The rearrangement uses TRBV5-4 and TRBJ1-4; D is ambiguous. The germline gives CDR1 SGHNT, CDR2 YYREEE (reference sequence). V was trimmed by 4 bases and J by 3 bases, leaving 10 bases between them. This CDR3 spans 14 amino acids. The CDR3 DNA reads as TGTGCCAGCAGCCCTCGAGGCCCTAATGAAAAACTGTTTTTT. Its translation: CASSPRGPNEKLFF.

The rearrangement joins TRBV18 to TRBJ2-1; 8 bases align to TRBD2. Germline V lookup: CDR1 KGHSH, CDR2 LQKENI. The CDR3 contains 16 residues. V trimming: 4 bases; J trimming: 9 bases; junction bases outside the gene matches: 14. In DNA form, the CDR3 reads TGTGCCAGCTCACACGATATCGGGAGGGAACGGAGTGAGCAGTTCTTC. Protein product: CASSHDIGRERSEQFF. Full variable domain (rest looked up from reference TRBV18 and TRBJ2-1): NAGVMQNPRHLVRRRGQEARLRCSPMKGHSHVYWYRQLPEEGLKFMVYLQKENIIDESGMPKERFSAEFPKEGPSILRIQQVVRGDSAAYFCASSHDIGRERSEQFFGPGTRLTVL.

The gene calls are TRBV29-1 and TRBJ2-2; D gene unclear. Germline CDR1 reads SQVTM; CDR2 reads ANQGSEA. V gave up 4 bases and J gave up 5 bases, with 11 bases separating them. The CDR3 totals 13 residues. CDR3 bases: TGCAGCGTTGGGGCCGGGTTGACCGGGGAGCTGTTTTTT. Encoded protein: CSVGAGLTGELFF.

This sequence joins TRBV28 and TRBJ1-5; D remains unclear. V was clipped by 5 bases and J by 2 bases, with 16 bases between them. Germline CDR1 reads MDHEN; CDR2 reads SYDVKM. CDR3 length: 16 amino acids. The CDR3 DNA reads TGTGCCAGCAGTGGCGGAACACTGATGGGCAATCAGCCCCAGCATTTT. It encodes CASSGGTLMGNQPQHF.

Worth noting for this clone: At one boundary the junction diverges from the germline segment, which might be a read error. J is TRBJ2-7 and V is TRBV5-6; 9 positions match TRBD2. This CDR3 comprises 15 residues. CDR1 and CDR2 from the germline V gene are SGHDT and YYEEEE. CDR3 nucleotides: TGTGCCAGCAGCTTCGGCGGGAGGGCCTCCCACGAGCAGTACTTC. This codes for CASSFGGRASHEQYF.

The chain combines TRBV7-9 with TRBJ2-7, with D perhaps being TRBD1 or TRBD2 (5 bases each). V was cut by 5 bases and J by 3 bases, with 17 bases left in between. Germline lookup yields CDR1 SEHNR and CDR2 FQNEAQ (reference sequence). The CDR3 runs 15 residues. CDR3 sequence (DNA): TGTGCCAGCAGCCGGGGCGAAGGCCGAAACTACGAGCAGTACTTC. Its protein product is CASSRGEGRNYEQYF.

The V and J genes are TRBV6-5 and TRBJ2-2; no clear D gene. V lost 7 bases to trimming and J lost 3 bases, with 9 bases between them. CDR1 MNHEY and CDR2 SVGAGI come from the germline V gene. This CDR3 contains 13 residues. Here the CDR3 reads CASNDGDTGELFF. CDR3 in DNA: TGTGCCAGCAACGATGGGGACACCGGGGAGCTGTTTTTT.

The rearrangement uses TRBV5-5 and TRBJ1-6, with 7 bases fitting TRBD1. CDR3 length equals 15 residues. Germline loops: CDR1 SGHKS, CDR2 YYEKEE (reference sequence). V lost 4 bases to trimming and J lost 10 bases; unmatched junction nucleotides: 11. The CDR3 reads CASSVYRQGGSPLHF. DNA for the CDR3: TGTGCCAGCAGCGTATACCGACAGGGTGGATCACCCCTCCACTTT.